The 32 T cell receptor beta chains reported below all come from one sample, sequenced in a study of T cells in tumors after PD-1 blockade. This table comes from immunoSEQ multiplex PCR, and its TCRdb copy is limited to in-frame clones, with some not included. This table has 4,500 to 6,500 clones, 65% to 70% appearing once. The specimen comprised tumor tissue, sampled before anti-PD-1 treatment. These receptors came from a human donor with basal cell carcinoma.

This clone has only one observation. CDR3: CASRPRVMDYGYTF. CDR3 coding DNA: TGTGCCAGCAGACCCCGGGTTATGGACTATGGCTACACCTTC. The chain uses TRBV5-6 and TRBJ1-2; D remains ambiguous. Germline values: CDR1 SGHDT, CDR2 YYEEEE. The CDR3 runs to 14 residues. Trimming stripped 5 bases from V and 3 bases from J, with 14 bases between.

The chain carries TRBV7-8 and TRBJ2-7; D tentatively fits TRBD1 or TRBD2 (5 bases each). This CDR3 spans 15 amino acids. Germline values: CDR1 SGHVS, CDR2 FQNEAQ. Trimming shortened V by 2 bases and J by 3 bases, and 14 bases separated the two germline ends. DNA of the CDR3: TGTGCCAGCAGCTTAAGGGACCCCCAACGCTACGAGCAGTACTTC. This codes for CASSLRDPQRYEQYF.

The chain recombines TRBV6-6 with TRBJ1-6; unclear D gene. CDR3 length: 12 residues. Trimming removed 7 bases at V and 7 bases at J, with 8 bases between. Germline CDR1 is MNHNY and CDR2 is SVGAGI (reference sequence). The CDR3 nucleotides read TGTGCCAGCAATTCCAGGAATTCACCCCTCCACTTT. Translation: CASNSRNSPLHF.

This chain connects TRBV11-1 to TRBJ1-5; D not resolved. The ends were cut back, 1 base at V and 9 bases at J, with 10 bases in the middle. Germline CDR1 and CDR2: SGHAT and FQDESV (reference sequence). The CDR3 runs to 13 residues. Here the CDR3 DNA reads TGTGCCAGCAGCTTAGAGGCGGCCCGGCCCCAGCATTTT. It is translated as CASSLEAARPQHF.

The V gene is TRBV10-3, the J gene TRBJ2-4, with a possible D match to TRBD1 (5 bases). The CDR3 totals 16 residues. Germline V lookup: CDR1 ENHRY, CDR2 SYGVKD. V was trimmed by 0 bases and J by 3 bases, leaving 12 bases between them. CDR3 nucleotide sequence: TGTGCCATCAGTGAGTCGGCGACAGACCTCAAAAACATTCAGTACTTC. Its translation: CAISESATDLKNIQYF.

The CDR3 DNA sequence: TGTGCCAGCAGCCACCGGGGCTCAACCTACAATGAGCAGTTCTTC. Translating it yields CASSHRGSTYNEQFF. The chain is built from TRBV16 and TRBJ2-1; D is possibly TRBD1 or TRBD2 (5 bases each). Trimming took 3 bases from V and 2 from J, leaving 11 bases between them. The germline CDR1 and CDR2 sequences are KGHSY and FQNENV. CDR3 size: 15 residues.

This clone has only a few counts. V is TRBV10-1 and J is TRBJ2-7, with 9 bases identical to TRBD1. V lost 9 bases, J lost 3 bases, and 27 bases stayed unmatched. The CDR3 has 20 residues. Germline assignment: CDR1 WNHNN and CDR2 SYGVQD (reference sequence). The CDR3 is CARKDWDRDPSFVHYYEQYF. The CDR3 DNA sequence: TGCGCCAGAAAAGATTGGGACAGGGATCCTTCCTTCGTCCATTACTACGAGCAGTACTTC.

The V and J genes are TRBV5-6 and TRBJ2-6, with D maybe TRBD1 (5 bases). This CDR3 contains 14 residues. The V end lost 4 bases, the J end lost 0 bases, and 5 bases lay between the germline ends. Germline V gene data show CDR1 as SGHDT and CDR2 as YYEEEE. The CDR3 protein is CASSGASGANVLTF. The CDR3 DNA is TGTGCCAGCAGCGGGGCCTCTGGGGCCAACGTCCTGACTTTC.

V gene TRBV12-3 or TRBV12-4 combines with J gene TRBJ2-1; a weak D match, TRBD1 (5 bases). The CDR3 has 11 amino acids. V gave up 6 bases and J gave up 8 bases, with 8 bases separating them. In DNA, the CDR3 is TGTGCCAGCAGCCCCAGGGATGAGCAGTTCTTC. Protein sequence: CASSPRDEQFF.

The chain combines TRBV6-2 or TRBV6-3 with TRBJ2-7; D uncertain. CDR3 size: 12 residues. Trimming took 6 bases from V and 4 from J, leaving 10 bases between them. The germline gives CDR1 MNHEY, CDR2 SVGEGT. This chain's CDR3 is CASSPRLYEQYF. CDR3 nucleotide sequence: TGTGCCAGCAGCCCTCGTTTGTACGAGCAGTACTTC.

V usage is TRBV5-1 and J usage is TRBJ2-3; 11 bases map to TRBD2. CDR3 length: 16 residues. V dropped 3 bases and J dropped 1; count of bases not matched to a gene: 4. Germline lookup yields CDR1 SGHRS and CDR2 YFSETQ. The chain's CDR3 is CASSSLAGGRTDTQYF. The CDR3, as DNA: TGCGCCAGCAGCTCCCTAGCGGGGGGACGCACAGATACGCAGTATTTT.

This clone is termed medium-sized. DNA for the CDR3: TGCAGCGTTGCGACTAGAGTCACAGATACGCAGTATTTT. Translated: CSVATRVTDTQYF. The rearrangement uses TRBV29-1 and TRBJ2-3; tentatively, D is TRBD2 (6 bases). Germline lookup yields CDR1 SQVTM and CDR2 ANQGSEA. The CDR3 runs to 13 residues. V was trimmed by 4 bases and J by 2 bases, leaving 10 bases between them.

The chain joins TRBV12-3 or TRBV12-4 to TRBJ1-6, with unresolved D. CDR3 length equals 12 residues. Deletions cut 6 bases from V and 9 bases from J, with 9 bases between. CDR3 nucleotide sequence: TGTGCCAGCAGGGGTTTGGGTTCACCCCTCCACTTT. Amino acid sequence: CASRGLGSPLHF.

The rearrangement uses TRBV30 and TRBJ1-6; no firm D call. The CDR3 extends over 15 amino acids. The germline V gene encodes CDR1 GTSNPN and CDR2 SVGIG (reference sequence). V was trimmed by 1 base and J by 0 bases, leaving 7 bases between them. The CDR3 reads CAWSELSSYNSPLHF. The CDR3 DNA reads TGTGCCTGGAGTGAATTGTCCTCCTATAATTCACCCCTCCACTTT. The whole variable domain, remainder taken from reference TRBV30 and TRBJ1-6, is SQTIHQWPATLVQPVGSPLSLECTVEGTSNPNLYWYRQAAGRGLQLLFYSVGIGQISSEVPQNLSASRPQDRQFILSSKKLLLSDSGFYLCAWSELSSYNSPLHFGNGTRLTVT.

This clone was counted a few times. In nucleotides, the CDR3 is TGCGCCAGCAGCCAAGAACAGGGGGGCAGGGAGCAGTTCTTC. Its translation is CASSQEQGGREQFF. The chain links TRBV4-1 to TRBJ2-1, with 8 bases that match TRBD1. This CDR3 is 14 amino acids long. Per the germline V gene, CDR1 is MGHRA and CDR2 is YSYEKL. The J segment lost 10 bases and the V segment lost 0 bases, leaving 5 bases of the junction unmatched.

This clone is medium-sized within its sample. V gene TRBV19 combines with J gene TRBJ2-6, with D uncertain. CDR1 is LNHDA, CDR2 SQIVND, per germline (reference sequence). The V end lost 7 bases, the J end lost 0 bases, and 7 bases lay between the germline ends. The CDR3 has 14 residues. Here the CDR3 DNA reads TGTGCCAGTACAGTGGGCTCTGGGGCCAACGTCCTGACTTTC. It is translated as CASTVGSGANVLTF.

The chain joins TRBV30 to TRBJ1-4, with 7 bases fitting TRBD1. The germline gives CDR1 GTSNPN, CDR2 SVGIG (reference sequence). The CDR3 sequence is 15 residues long. Unmatched junction bases numbered 9, after V lost 0 bases and J lost 8 bases. This CDR3 reads CAWSVPTGSGEKLFF. DNA for the CDR3: TGTGCCTGGAGTGTCCCGACAGGGTCTGGGGAAAAACTGTTTTTT.

This clone has just one count. The J gene is TRBJ1-1, the V gene TRBV7-3; D unclear. Germline values: CDR1 SGHTA, CDR2 FQGTGA. This CDR3 is built from 13 residues. Trimming pared 5 bases from V and 4 bases from J, leaving 11 bases between. CDR3 nucleotides: TGTGCCAGCAGCAAACTCCCGGGCACTGAAGCTTTCTTT. It yields the protein CASSKLPGTEAFF.

The chain is built from TRBV27 and TRBJ2-1; D is uncertain. The germline V and J ends were trimmed by 6 bases and 6 bases, with 18 bases remaining between them. This CDR3 has 15 amino acids. The germline V gene encodes CDR1 MNHEY and CDR2 SMNVEV (reference sequence). DNA for the CDR3: TGTGCCAGCAGCCCCCGGGCCTCGCGACTCAATGAGCAGTTCTTC. It encodes CASSPRASRLNEQFF.

This rearrangement joins TRBV18 to TRBJ1-2; no firm D call. With 3 bases removed from V and 5 bases from J, the gap between germline ends came to 10 bases. The CDR3 covers 13 residues. CDR1 is KGHSH and CDR2 is LQKENI in the germline V gene. CDR3 DNA sequence: TGTGCCAGCTCACCTGCTAACGAGTATGGCTACACCTTC. This translates into CASSPANEYGYTF.

The sample holds one count of this clone. The chain is built from TRBV7-3 and TRBJ2-2, with D maybe TRBD2 (6 bases). Trimming removed 4 bases from V and 6 bases from J, with 12 bases in between. This CDR3 comprises 14 residues. CDR1 is SGHTA and CDR2 is FQGTGA in the germline V gene. This CDR3 is CASSSGGDAGELFF. Here the CDR3 DNA reads TGTGCCAGCAGCTCGGGCGGGGACGCCGGGGAGCTGTTTTTT.

This clone was observed a few times. J is TRBJ1-1 and V is TRBV3-1 (or the pseudogene TRBV3-2); 9 bases match TRBD1. Unmatched junction bases numbered 4, after V lost 0 bases and J lost 11 bases. The CDR3 totals 13 residues. CDR1 is LGHDT and CDR2 is YNNKEL in the germline V gene (reference sequence). The CDR3 DNA is TGTGCCAGCAGCCAAGACACAGGGGGCAAGGCTTTCTTT. The encoded protein is CASSQDTGGKAFF.

The genes are TRBV28 and TRBJ2-2; D remains unclear. The CDR3 runs 12 residues. Germline CDR1 and CDR2: MDHEN and SYDVKM. Trimming pared 2 bases from V and 4 bases from J, leaving 2 bases between. Here the CDR3 reads CASSLGTGELFF. In DNA form, the CDR3 reads TGTGCCAGCAGTTTAGGCACCGGGGAGCTGTTTTTT.

The rearrangement joins TRBV11-1 to TRBJ2-7; D is uncertain. Germline lookup yields CDR1 SGHAT and CDR2 FQDESV (reference sequence). CDR3 length: 14 residues. Trimming removed 5 bases from V and 2 bases from J, with 13 bases in between. The CDR3 spells CASSRRRPPYEQYF. The CDR3, as DNA: TGTGCCAGCAGCCGACGCCGTCCCCCCTACGAGCAGTACTTC. Together with reference TRBV11-1 and TRBJ2-7, the CDR3 gives the full variable domain: EAEVAQSPRYKITEKSQAVAFWCDPISGHATLYWYRQILGQGPELLVQFQDESVVDDSQLPKDRFSAERLKGVDSTLKIQPAELGDSAMYLCASSRRRPPYEQYFGPGTRLTVT.

J is TRBJ2-1 and V is TRBV11-1; 7 bases are shared with TRBD1. J lost 10 bases, V lost 2 bases, and 8 bases had no gene match. This CDR3 is 14 amino acids long. Germline CDR1 reads SGHAT; CDR2 reads FQDESV (reference sequence). For the CDR3, the DNA is TGTGCCAGCAGCTTACTGGGACAGACAACCGAGCAGTTCTTC. Translation: CASSLLGQTTEQFF.

V and J are TRBV5-5 and TRBJ1-2; TRBD1 matches 8 bases. V shed 7 bases and J 7 bases; nucleotides not matched to a gene: 15. The germline CDR1 and CDR2 sequences are SGHKS and YYEKEE (reference sequence). There are 15 residues in the CDR3. The CDR3 bases are TGTGCCAGCCTACAATTCGGACAGGGTGGGGCTGGCTACACCTTC. Its protein product is CASLQFGQGGAGYTF.

The chain carries TRBV12-3 or TRBV12-4 and TRBJ2-1, with D tentatively TRBD2 (5 bases). V was shortened by 3 bases and J by 15 bases, with 15 bases between the two germline ends. The CDR3 covers 12 residues. The CDR3 DNA follows: TGTGCCAGCAGTTTTATTGGGCTAGCTAGGTTCTTC. Translation gives CASSFIGLARFF.

The chain couples TRBV12-5 to TRBJ2-4; TRBD1 matches at 8 bases. After removal of 6 bases from V and 3 bases from J, the junction contained 10 bases not matched to a gene. The CDR3 extends over 16 amino acids. Germline CDR1 and CDR2: LGHNT and FRNRAP. CDR3 amino acids: CASGPTGEFGKNIQYF. The CDR3 nucleotides are TGTGCTAGTGGGCCGACAGGGGAATTCGGCAAAAACATTCAGTACTTC.

In its sample, this clone is medium-sized. J is TRBJ1-2 and V is TRBV5-1, with D possibly being TRBD1 (5 bases). The CDR3 covers 14 residues. V gave up 4 bases and J gave up 2 bases, with 12 bases separating them. CDR1 is SGHRS and CDR2 is YFSETQ in the germline V gene. The CDR3 sequence is CASSRDVGNYGYTF. CDR3 nucleotide sequence: TGCGCCAGCAGCCGGGACGTCGGCAACTATGGCTACACCTTC.

CDR3 in DNA: TGCGCCAGCAGCTTGGCTGGCAGGGGTCGAGGTTCACCCCTCCACTTT. It yields the protein CASSLAGRGRGSPLHF. J is TRBJ1-6 and V is TRBV5-1; a possible D gene is TRBD1 (6 bases). CDR1 is SGHRS and CDR2 is YFSETQ in the germline V gene. This CDR3 has 16 amino acids. V was pared by 0 bases and J by 9 bases, with 16 bases between.

The genes are TRBV5-1 and TRBJ1-1; the D gene is possibly TRBD1 (5 bases). Trimming stripped 4 bases from V and 2 bases from J, with 9 bases between. CDR1 SGHRS and CDR2 YFSETQ come from the germline V gene. The CDR3 length is 13 residues. CDR3 sequence: CASSGGTNTEAFF. The DNA for the CDR3 is TGCGCCAGCAGCGGAGGGACTAACACTGAAGCTTTCTTT.

The chain recombines TRBV10-3 with TRBJ2-3; 9 positions match TRBD1. Germline V lookup: CDR1 ENHRY, CDR2 SYGVKD. The trim removed 7 bases at V and 3 bases at J, leaving 2 bases unmatched. There are 13 residues in the CDR3. CDR3 sequence: CAIKGTGTDTQYF. The CDR3 coding sequence is TGTGCCATCAAAGGGACAGGGACAGATACGCAGTATTTT.